This paragraph reports one T cell receptor (beta chain). Clones were read by immunoSEQ multiplex PCR, and TCRdb kept only the in-frame ones, dropping some. In the table there are 200,000 or so clones, over 75% of which are singletons. The data originate from a study of blood T cell repertoires in COVID-19. The overall study: Donors in the United States, Italy and Spain gave samples during acute or convalescent COVID-19. From T cells, B-cell-depleted T cells, or PBMCs came the material, which was cDNA or gDNA.

The sequence was obtained from a man between 50 and 59 years old with acute or convalescent COVID-19. The sample was peripheral blood.

The chain's CDR3 is CASSSGQVLNYGYTF. The CDR3 coding sequence is TGCGCCAGCAGCTCGGGACAGGTCCTTAACTATGGCTACACCTTC. The rearrangement joins TRBV5-1 to TRBJ1-2, with TRBD1 matching over 8 bases. CDR1 is SGHRS, CDR2 YFSETQ, per germline. CDR3 length equals 15 residues. Losses at the gene ends were 3 bases for V and 1 base for J; bases not matched to a gene: 5.